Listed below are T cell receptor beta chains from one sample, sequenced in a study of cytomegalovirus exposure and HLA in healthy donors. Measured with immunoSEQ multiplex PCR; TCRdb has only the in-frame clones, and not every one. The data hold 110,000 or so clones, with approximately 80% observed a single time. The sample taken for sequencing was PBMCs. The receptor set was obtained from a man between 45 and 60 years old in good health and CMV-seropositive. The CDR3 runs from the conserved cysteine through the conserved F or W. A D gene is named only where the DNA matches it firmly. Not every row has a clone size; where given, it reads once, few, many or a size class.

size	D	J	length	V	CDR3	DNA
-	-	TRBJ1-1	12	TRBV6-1	CASSAQNTEAFF	TGTGCCAGCAGTGCCCAGAACACTGAAGCTTTCTTT
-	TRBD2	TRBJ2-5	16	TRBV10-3	CAIKGTSGGDGETQYF	TGTGCCATCAAGGGGACTAGCGGGGGAGATGGAGAGACCCAGTACTTC
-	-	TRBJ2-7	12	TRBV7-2	CASSLGVRVQYF	TGTGCCAGCAGCTTAGGGGTGAGGGTGCAGTACTTC
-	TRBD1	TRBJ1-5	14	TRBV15	CATSRETGNQPQHF	TGTGCCACCAGCAGAGAGACAGGGAATCAGCCCCAGCATTTT
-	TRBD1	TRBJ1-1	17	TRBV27	CASSRLRDRGRWTEAFF	TGTGCCAGCAGCCGATTACGGGACAGGGGGAGGTGGACTGAAGCTTTCTTT
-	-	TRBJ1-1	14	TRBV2	CASRDGLMNTEAFF	TGTGCCAGCAGGGATGGACTGATGAACACTGAAGCTTTCTTT
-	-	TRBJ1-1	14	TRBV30	CAWSVPGLNRAAFF	TGTGCCTGGAGTGTCCCGGGACTCAACCGGGCTGCTTTCTTT
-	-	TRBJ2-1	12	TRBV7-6	CASSQTNSQLFF	TGTGCCAGCAGCCAGACTAACTCCCAGTTGTTCTTC
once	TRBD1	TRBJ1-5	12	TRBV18	CASRDRDGPQHF	TGTGCCAGCCGGGACAGGGACGGGCCCCAGCATTTT
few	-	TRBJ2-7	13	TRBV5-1	CASSPDSSYEQYF	TGCGCCAGCAGCCCCGACAGCTCCTACGAGCAGTACTTC
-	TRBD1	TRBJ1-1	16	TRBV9	CASSLHGQGRNTEAFF	TGTGCCAGCAGCCTACATGGACAGGGCAGGAACACTGAAGCTTTCTTT
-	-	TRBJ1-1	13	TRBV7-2	CASSLWTEHEAFF	TGTGCCAGCAGCTTATGGACAGAGCATGAAGCTTTCTTT
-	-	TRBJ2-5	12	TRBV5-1	CASSQHKETQYF	TGCGCCAGCAGCCAACATAAAGAGACCCAGTACTTC
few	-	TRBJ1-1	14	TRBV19	CASRVRGMNTEAFF	TGTGCCAGTAGGGTGCGGGGGATGAACACTGAAGCTTTCTTT
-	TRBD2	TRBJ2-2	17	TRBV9	CASSGRLAGGPTGELFF	TGTGCCAGCAGCGGGCGACTAGCGGGAGGTCCCACCGGGGAGCTGTTTTTT
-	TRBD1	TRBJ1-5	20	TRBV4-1	CASSQEGGAGGIGGNQPQHF	TGCGCCAGCAGCCAAGAGGGTGGTGCAGGGGGCATTGGGGGCAATCAGCCCCAGCATTTT
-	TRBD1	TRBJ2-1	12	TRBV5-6	CASSLGDRGQFF	TGTGCCAGCAGCTTAGGGGACAGGGGGCAGTTCTTC
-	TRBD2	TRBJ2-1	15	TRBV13	CASSPRLAVSNEQFF	TGTGCCAGCAGCCCCCGACTAGCGGTCTCCAATGAGCAGTTCTTC
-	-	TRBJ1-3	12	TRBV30	CAWSVREGLEYF	TGTGCCTGGAGTGTACGTGAGGGACTTGAGTATTTT
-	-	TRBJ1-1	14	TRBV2	CASSIHPLNTEAFF	TGTGCCAGCAGTATACACCCTTTGAACACTGAAGCTTTCTTT
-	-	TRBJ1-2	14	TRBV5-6	CASSLELGSLGYTF	TGTGCCAGCAGCTTGGAGCTCGGGAGTTTGGGCTACACCTTC
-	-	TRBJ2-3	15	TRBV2	CASSEGPVDGSTQYF	TGTGCCAGCAGTGAAGGCCCCGTTGATGGGAGTACGCAGTATTTT
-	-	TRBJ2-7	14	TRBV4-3	CASAKMEGPYEQYF	TGCGCCAGCGCTAAAATGGAGGGCCCCTACGAGCAGTACTTC
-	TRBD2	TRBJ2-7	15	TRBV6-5	CASSYQGLAGGEQYF	TGTGCCAGCAGTTACCAGGGACTAGCGGGAGGCGAGCAGTACTTC
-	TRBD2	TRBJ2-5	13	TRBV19	CASAWGGEETQYF	TGTGCCAGTGCCTGGGGGGGTGAGGAGACCCAGTACTTC
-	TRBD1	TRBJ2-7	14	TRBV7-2	CASSRGQSSYEQYF	TGTGCCAGCAGCAGGGGGCAAAGCTCCTACGAGCAGTACTTC
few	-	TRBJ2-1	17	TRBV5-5	CASSLMVGGQGKNEQFF	TGTGCCAGCAGCTTGATGGTGGGGGGTCAAGGGAAGAATGAGCAGTTCTTC
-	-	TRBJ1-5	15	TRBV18	CASSPGAINNQPQHF	TGTGCCAGCTCACCAGGGGCGATTAACAATCAGCCCCAGCATTTT
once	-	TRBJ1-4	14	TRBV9	CASSVGGTNEKLFF	TGTGCCAGCAGCGTAGGAGGGACTAATGAAAAACTGTTTTTT
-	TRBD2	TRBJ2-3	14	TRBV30	CAFRLAGSTDTQYF	TGTGCCTTTAGACTAGCGGGGAGCACAGATACGCAGTATTTT
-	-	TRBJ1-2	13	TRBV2	CASSGQPINGYTF	TGTGCCAGCAGTGGACAGCCAATAAATGGCTACACCTTC
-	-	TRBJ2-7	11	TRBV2	CASRQSYEQYF	TGTGCCAGCAGGCAGTCCTACGAGCAGTACTTC
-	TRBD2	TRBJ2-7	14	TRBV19	CASSMAAGLGEQYF	TGTGCCAGTAGTATGGCAGCGGGGCTGGGGGAGCAGTACTTC
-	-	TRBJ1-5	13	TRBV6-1	CASSETGDQPQHF	TGTGCCAGCAGTGAAACGGGGGATCAGCCCCAGCATTTT
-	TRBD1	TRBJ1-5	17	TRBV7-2	CASSLEAGGTSNQPQHF	TGTGCCAGCAGCTTAGAGGCAGGGGGGACTAGCAATCAGCCCCAGCATTTT
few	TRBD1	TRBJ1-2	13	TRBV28	CASSLGGANGYTF	TGTGCCAGCAGCCTAGGGGGCGCCAATGGCTACACCTTC
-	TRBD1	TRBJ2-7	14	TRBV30	CAWSVQGYSYEQYF	TGTGCCTGGAGTGTACAGGGGTATTCCTACGAGCAGTACTTC
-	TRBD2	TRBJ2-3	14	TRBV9	CASSVGGWTDTQYF	TGTGCCAGCAGCGTCGGGGGGTGGACAGATACGCAGTATTTT
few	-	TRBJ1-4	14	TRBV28	CASSLQGSNEKLFF	TGTGCCAGCAGTTTACAGGGGTCAAATGAAAAACTGTTTTTT
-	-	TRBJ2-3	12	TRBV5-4	CASGSGTDTQYF	TGTGCCAGCGGCTCGGGAACAGATACGCAGTATTTT
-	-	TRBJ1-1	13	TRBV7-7	CASSRQANTEAFF	TGTGCTAGCAGCAGACAAGCGAACACTGAAGCTTTCTTT
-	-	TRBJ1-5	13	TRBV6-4	CASSATPTTERHF	TGTGCCAGCAGCGCGACCCCCACGACAGAGAGGCATTTT
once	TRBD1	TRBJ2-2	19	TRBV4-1	CASRPRNDRERPNTGELFF	TGCGCCAGCAGACCACGAAACGACAGGGAGCGACCGAACACCGGGGAGCTGTTTTTT
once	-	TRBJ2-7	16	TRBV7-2	CASSLDTGLGSREQYF	TGTGCCAGCAGCTTAGACACGGGACTGGGCTCTCGAGAGCAGTACTTC
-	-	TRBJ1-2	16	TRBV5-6	CASSLEGGPTAGGYTF	TGTGCCAGCAGCTTGGAGGGGGGGCCCACCGCTGGGGGCTACACCTTC
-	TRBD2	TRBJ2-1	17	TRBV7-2	CASVGTSGISSYNEQFF	TGTGCCAGCGTGGGGACTAGCGGAATTAGCTCCTACAATGAGCAGTTCTTC
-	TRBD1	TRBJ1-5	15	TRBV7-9	CASSLDREGRQPQHF	TGTGCCAGCAGCCTGGACAGGGAAGGACGTCAGCCCCAGCATTTT
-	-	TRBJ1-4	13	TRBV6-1	CATTQQGDEKLFF	TGTGCCACCACGCAGCAGGGCGATGAAAAACTGTTTTTT
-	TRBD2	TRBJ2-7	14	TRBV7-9	CASSSREGMSEQYF	TGTGCCAGCAGCTCCCGGGAGGGGATGTCGGAGCAGTACTTC